This TCR beta chain came from a study of shared clonotypes between healthy human individuals. The study's findings and limits: Generally, naive subsets (rather than memory subsets) showed larger estimated richness.

On this clone itself: Its antigen is undetermined.

The germline V gene has CDR1 SGDLS and CDR2 YYNGEE. V was cut by 3 bases and J by 6 bases, with 10 bases left in between. CDR3 length equals 12 residues. Positive CCR7 selection of CD45RO-negative cells yielded the naive CD8 cells, and terminally differentiated effector memory CD45RA+ cells were excluded. Libraries were prepared by immunoSEQ multiplex PCR; TCRdb keeps only in-frame clonotypes and omits some of them. The table lists about 2.1 million clones, approximately 94% of them singletons, with 1.5% to 2% in the top ten. V usage is TRBV9 and J usage is TRBJ2-7; D might be TRBD2 (6 bases). Sequencing was carried out using naive CD8+ T cells from PBMCs. The sequence was collected from a man aged 18 to 35 in good health. Some clones in this sample may be carry-over from other donors' samples. The CDR3 region is CASSGGAGEQYF. The CDR3, as DNA: TGTGCCAGCAGCGGAGGAGCGGGCGAGCAGTACTTC. Supplemented by reference TRBV9 and TRBJ2-7, the full variable domain reads DSGVTQTPKHLITATGQRVTLRCSPRSGDLSVYWYQQSLDQGLQFLIQYYNGEERAKGNILERFSAQQFPDLHSELNLSSLELGDSALYFCASSGGAGEQYFGPGTRLTVT.